This T cell receptor beta chain was observed in a study of T cell changes during pregnancy in multiple sclerosis. Clones were sequenced by immunoSEQ multiplex PCR, and TCRdb holds only the in-frame ones, with some missing. This repertoire shows tens of thousands of clones, approximately 92% found once; its top ten account for roughly 2%. The CDR3 sequence is 12 residues long. The ends were cut back, 5 bases at V and 3 bases at J, with 9 bases in the middle. Germline V gives CDR1 GTSNPN, CDR2 SVGIG (reference sequence). The specimen comprised peripheral blood, sampled in the third trimester of pregnancy. The clonotype was recovered from a female donor in good health, enrolled as a control in a pregnancy study. This chain links TRBV30 with TRBJ2-3, with D hard to call. The DNA for the CDR3 is TGTGCCTGGGCCCCAACTACAGATACGCAGTATTTT. It specifies CAWAPTTDTQYF.